The clone carrying this T cell receptor beta chain was counted once. Data came from immunoSEQ multiplex PCR; TCRdb stores just in-frame clones and leaves some out. The data contain 200,000 to 300,000 clones, 85% of them singletons. This sample was taken from a study of blood T cell repertoires in COVID-19. With V trimmed by 0 bases and J by 3 bases, 3 bases remained unmatched. In germline, CDR1 is MGHRA, CDR2 YSYEKL. The CDR3 extends over 16 amino acids. J is TRBJ2-3 and V is TRBV4-1; 10 bases line up with TRBD1. This TCR derives from a woman aged 50 to 65 with acute COVID-19. Sequenced input: PBMCs or T cells enriched from blood (not recorded which). CDR3 sequence (DNA): TGCGCCAGCAGCCAAGAAAGGACAGGGGGAACAGATACGCAGTATTTT. Translated: CASSQERTGGTDTQYF.